This TCR beta chain was identified in a study of graft-versus-host responses after intestinal transplantation. CDR3 length: 16 residues. The germline CDR1 and CDR2 sequences are LNHDA and SQIVND (reference sequence). V dropped 4 bases and J dropped 1 base, with 14 bases sitting between them. A remark on this clone: What it recognizes is unknown.

Assay used: immunoSEQ multiplex PCR; TCRdb lists only in-frame clones, some missing. The table records fewer than 150,000 clones, around 94% of them present only once. Broader study findings: GvH clones were found in recipient marrow; some appeared first in ileum or blood. High graft-versus-host to host-versus-graft clonal ratios were found in allografts of patients who had graft-donor T cell macrochimerism.

The source of this sequence is a human donor who received an intestinal transplant. This chain links TRBV19 with TRBJ1-3, with D uncertain. Material: unstimulated CD4+ T cells sorted from spleen or lymph node cells, obtained before intestinal transplant. The CDR3: CASSRIPGQSGNTIYF. The CDR3 coding sequence is TGTGCCAGTAGTAGGATCCCGGGCCAGTCTGGAAACACCATATATTTT.